This T cell receptor beta chain comes out of a study of OX40 agonist ivuxolimab in advanced cancers. The overall study: Of mixed ages from about 23 to 79 and averaging around 60 years, the group was just under 85% male.

Study-wide results and caveats: Clones of CD4+ and CD8+ blood T cells grew by week 6 at doses of 0.1 to 3.0 mg/kg. What antigens the expanded peripheral T cells recognized was never established.

Looked up from germline, CDR1 is MGHRA and CDR2 is YSYEKL. CDR3 length equals 15 residues. V was clipped by 1 base and J by 5 bases, with 14 bases between them. About this clone: Antigen specificity is unknown.

Clones were read by immunoSEQ multiplex PCR, and TCRdb kept only the in-frame ones, dropping some. This table has about 62,000 clones, roughly 92% appearing once. Source: CD4+ or CD8+ T cells sorted from blood, taken in a trial of the OX40 agonist ivuxolimab. This chain joins TRBV4-1 and TRBJ1-2; D is possibly TRBD1 (6 bases). This sequence originates from an adult with an advanced solid tumor such as melanoma, head and neck, liver or kidney cancer. The CDR3 sequence is CASSQATGLGYGYTF. The CDR3 nucleotides read TGCGCCAGCAGCCAAGCCACAGGGTTGGGTTATGGCTACACCTTC.